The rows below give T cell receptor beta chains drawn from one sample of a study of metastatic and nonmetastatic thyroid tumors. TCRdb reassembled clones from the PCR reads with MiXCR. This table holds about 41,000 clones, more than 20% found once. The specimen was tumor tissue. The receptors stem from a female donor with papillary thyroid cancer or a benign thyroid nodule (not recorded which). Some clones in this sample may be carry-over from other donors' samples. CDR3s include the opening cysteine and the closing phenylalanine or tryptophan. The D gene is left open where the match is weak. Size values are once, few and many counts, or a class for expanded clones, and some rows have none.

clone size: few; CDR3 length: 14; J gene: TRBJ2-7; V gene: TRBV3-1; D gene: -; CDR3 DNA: TGTGCCAGCAGCCAAGTGGGGCGTTCCTACGAGCAGTACTTC; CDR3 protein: CASSQVGRSYEQYF
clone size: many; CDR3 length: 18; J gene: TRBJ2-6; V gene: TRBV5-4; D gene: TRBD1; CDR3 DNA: TGTGCCAGCAGATTAACGGGACAGGGCAAGTCTGGGGCCAACGTCCTGACTTTC; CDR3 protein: CASRLTGQGKSGANVLTF
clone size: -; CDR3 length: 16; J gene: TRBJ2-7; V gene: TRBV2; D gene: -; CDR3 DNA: TGTGCCAGCAGTGAAGCCGATCCGGGAATGGACTACGAGCAGTACTTC; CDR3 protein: CASSEADPGMDYEQYF
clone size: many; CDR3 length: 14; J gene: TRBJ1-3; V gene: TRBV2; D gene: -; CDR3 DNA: TGTGCCAGCAGTCCCCGGACAAGTGGAAACACCATATATTTT; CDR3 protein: CASSPRTSGNTIYF
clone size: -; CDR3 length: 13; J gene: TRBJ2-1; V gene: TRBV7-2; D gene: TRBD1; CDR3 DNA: TGTGCCAGCAGCCCGGGACAGGGGGGTGAGCAGTTCTTC; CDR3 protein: CASSPGQGGEQFF
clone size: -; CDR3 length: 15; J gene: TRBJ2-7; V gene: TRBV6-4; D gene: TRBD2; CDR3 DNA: TGTGCCAGCAGTGAGTCGGCGGGAGAGGGCTACGAGCAGTACTTC; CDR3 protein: CASSESAGEGYEQYF
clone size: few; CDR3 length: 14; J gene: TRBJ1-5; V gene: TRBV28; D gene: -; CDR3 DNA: TGTGCCAGCATCTCCCCCTCTGGCGATCAGCCCCATCATTTT; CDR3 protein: CASISPSGDQPHHF
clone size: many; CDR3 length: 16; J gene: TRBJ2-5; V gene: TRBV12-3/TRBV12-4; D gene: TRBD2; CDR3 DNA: TGTGCCAGCAGTTTAGTGGCTAGCGGGGGGGAAGAGACCCAGTACTTC; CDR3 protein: CASSLVASGGEETQYF
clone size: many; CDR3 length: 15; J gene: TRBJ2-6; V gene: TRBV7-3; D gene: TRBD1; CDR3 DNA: TGTGCCAGCAGCGGGACAGCTTCTGGGGCCAACGTCCTGACTTTC; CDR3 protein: CASSGTASGANVLTF
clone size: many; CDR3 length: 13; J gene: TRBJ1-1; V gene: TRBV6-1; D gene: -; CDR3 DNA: TGTGCCAGCAGTACTACAGGAGACACTGAAGCTTTCTTT; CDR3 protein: CASSTTGDTEAFF
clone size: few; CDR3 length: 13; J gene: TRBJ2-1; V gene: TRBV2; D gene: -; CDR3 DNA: TGTGCCAGCAGAAGTAGTCACTACAATGAGCAGTTCTTC; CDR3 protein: CASRSSHYNEQFF
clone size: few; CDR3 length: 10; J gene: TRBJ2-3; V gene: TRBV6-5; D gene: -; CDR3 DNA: TGTGCCACCAATTCGGATACGCAGTATTTT; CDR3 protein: CATNSDTQYF
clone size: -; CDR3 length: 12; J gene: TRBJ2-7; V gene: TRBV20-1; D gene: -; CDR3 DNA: TGCAGTGCTAGAGTCGACAGCTACGAGCAGTACTTC; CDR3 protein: CSARVDSYEQYF
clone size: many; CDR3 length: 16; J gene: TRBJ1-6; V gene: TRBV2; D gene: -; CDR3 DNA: TGTGCCAGCAGCCAGGAGGGCAGCTCCTATAATTCACCCCTCCACTTT; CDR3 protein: CASSQEGSSYNSPLHF
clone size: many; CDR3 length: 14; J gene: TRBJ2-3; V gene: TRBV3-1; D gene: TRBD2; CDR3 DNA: TGTGCCAGCAGCCAAGATCTCCCAGCGGGGGACTTATGGTTT; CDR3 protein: CASSQDLPAGDLWF
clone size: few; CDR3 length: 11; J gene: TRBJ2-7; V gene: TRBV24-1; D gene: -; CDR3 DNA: TGTGCCACCAGTGACGCCCGGGCGCAGTACTTC; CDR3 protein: CATSDARAQYF
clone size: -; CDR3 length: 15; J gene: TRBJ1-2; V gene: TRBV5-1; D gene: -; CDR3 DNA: TGCGCCAGCAGCTACTTCGTTCAGCAGGCCTATGGCTACACCTTC; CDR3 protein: CASSYFVQQAYGYTF
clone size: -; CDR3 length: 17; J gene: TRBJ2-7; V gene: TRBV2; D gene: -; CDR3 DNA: TGTGCCAGCAGTGAAGACCTTCTGGGGGAGGAGTTTTACGAGCAGTACTTC; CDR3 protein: CASSEDLLGEEFYEQYF
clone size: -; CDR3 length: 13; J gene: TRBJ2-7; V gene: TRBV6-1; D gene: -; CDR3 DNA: TGTGCCAGCGGGGCCGGGACAAAATACGAGCAGTACTTC; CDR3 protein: CASGAGTKYEQYF
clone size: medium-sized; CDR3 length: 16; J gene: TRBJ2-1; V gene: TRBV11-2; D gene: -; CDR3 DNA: TGTGCCAGCAGCTTCAGACTCGATTTCTCCTACAATGAGCAGTTCTTC; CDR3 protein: CASSFRLDFSYNEQFF
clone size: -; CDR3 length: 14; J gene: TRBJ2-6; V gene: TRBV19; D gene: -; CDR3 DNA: TGTGCCAGTAGATCGGTAGCTGGGGCCAACGTCCTGACTTTC; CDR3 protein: CASRSVAGANVLTF
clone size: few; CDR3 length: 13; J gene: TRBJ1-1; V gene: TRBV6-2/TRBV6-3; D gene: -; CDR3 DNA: TGTGCCAGCAGTTACGGCGGGAACACTGAAGCTTTCTTT; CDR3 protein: CASSYGGNTEAFF
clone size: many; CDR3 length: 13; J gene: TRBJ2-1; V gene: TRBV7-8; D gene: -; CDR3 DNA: TGTGCCAGCACCTCGGGTTTGGGGTATGAGCAGTTCTTC; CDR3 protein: CASTSGLGYEQFF
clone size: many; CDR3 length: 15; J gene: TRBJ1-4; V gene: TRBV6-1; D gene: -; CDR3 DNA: TGTGCCAGCAGTGACCTCGGGGGAACTAATGAAAAACTGTTTTTT; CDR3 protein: CASSDLGGTNEKLFF
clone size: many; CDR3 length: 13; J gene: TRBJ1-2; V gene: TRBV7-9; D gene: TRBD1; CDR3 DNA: TGTGCCAGCAGCCGGGACAGCGCCTATGGCTACACCTTC; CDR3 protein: CASSRDSAYGYTF
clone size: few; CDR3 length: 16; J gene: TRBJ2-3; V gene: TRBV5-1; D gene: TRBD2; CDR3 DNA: TGCGCCAGCTCAGCTTCGACTAGCGGAGGCACAGATACGCAGTATTTT; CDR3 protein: CASSASTSGGTDTQYF
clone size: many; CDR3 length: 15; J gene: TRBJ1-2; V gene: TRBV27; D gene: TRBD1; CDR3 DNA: TGTGCCAGCAGTTTTACAGGGGGCAGAAACTATGGCTACACCTTC; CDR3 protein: CASSFTGGRNYGYTF
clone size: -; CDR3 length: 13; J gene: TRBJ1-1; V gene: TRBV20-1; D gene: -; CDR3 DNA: TGCAGTGCTAGGCGACAGCCGAACACTGAAGCTTTCTTT; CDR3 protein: CSARRQPNTEAFF
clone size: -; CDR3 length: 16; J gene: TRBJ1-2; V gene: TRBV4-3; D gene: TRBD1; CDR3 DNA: TGCGCCAGCAGCACCAAAGCCGGGACAGGGGTTAGGAGCTACACCTTC; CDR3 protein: CASSTKAGTGVRSYTF
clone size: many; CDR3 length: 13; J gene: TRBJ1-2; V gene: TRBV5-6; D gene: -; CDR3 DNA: TGTGCCAGCACCCTATTGAGAGGTCGGGGCTACACCTTC; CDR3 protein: CASTLLRGRGYTF
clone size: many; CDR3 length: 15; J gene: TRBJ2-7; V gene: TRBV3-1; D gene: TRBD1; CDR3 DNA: TGTGCCAGCAGCCCCGCCGGGACAGGGACCTACGAGCAGTACTTC; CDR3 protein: CASSPAGTGTYEQYF
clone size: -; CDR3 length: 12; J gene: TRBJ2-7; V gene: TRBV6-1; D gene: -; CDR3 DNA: TGTGCCAGCGACAGGAGGGCCTACGAGCAGTACTTC; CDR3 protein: CASDRRAYEQYF
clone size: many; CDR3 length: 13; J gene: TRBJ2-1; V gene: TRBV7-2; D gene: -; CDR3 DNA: TGTGCCAGCAGCTACGGACCAGGCAATGAGCAGTTCTTC; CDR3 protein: CASSYGPGNEQFF
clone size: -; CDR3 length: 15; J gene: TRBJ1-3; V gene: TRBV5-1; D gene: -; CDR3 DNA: TGCGCCAGCAGCCTCGGTGGGGGGGCGCGAAACACCATATATTTT; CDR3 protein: CASSLGGGARNTIYF
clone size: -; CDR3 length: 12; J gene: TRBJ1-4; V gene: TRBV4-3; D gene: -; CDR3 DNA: TGCGCCAGCAGCCAAGACGACGGGAAACTGTTTTTT; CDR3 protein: CASSQDDGKLFF
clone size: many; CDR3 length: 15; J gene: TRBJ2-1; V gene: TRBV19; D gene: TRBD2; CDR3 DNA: TGTGCCAGTAGTACTTATAGCGGGGGTGGGGGTGAGCAGTTCTTC; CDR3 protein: CASSTYSGGGGEQFF
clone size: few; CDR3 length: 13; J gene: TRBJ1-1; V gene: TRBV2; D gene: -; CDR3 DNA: TGTGCCAGCAGTGAAAAACCCTACCCTGAAGCTTTCTTT; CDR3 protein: CASSEKPYPEAFF
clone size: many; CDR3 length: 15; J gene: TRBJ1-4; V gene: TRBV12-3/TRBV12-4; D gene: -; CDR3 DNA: TGTGCCAGCAGTCGACGGATGGGCCCGGATGAAAAACTGTTTTTT; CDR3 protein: CASSRRMGPDEKLFF
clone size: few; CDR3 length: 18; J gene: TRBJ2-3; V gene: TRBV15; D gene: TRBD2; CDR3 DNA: TGTGCCACCAGCAGAGATACCCTAGCGGGGGCTCGCGGGGATACGCAGTATTTT; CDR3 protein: CATSRDTLAGARGDTQYF
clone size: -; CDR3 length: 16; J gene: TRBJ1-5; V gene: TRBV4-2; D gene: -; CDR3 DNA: TGTGCCAGCAGCCAAGATGCAGGGCGGAGCAATCAGCCCCAGCATTTT; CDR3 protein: CASSQDAGRSNQPQHF